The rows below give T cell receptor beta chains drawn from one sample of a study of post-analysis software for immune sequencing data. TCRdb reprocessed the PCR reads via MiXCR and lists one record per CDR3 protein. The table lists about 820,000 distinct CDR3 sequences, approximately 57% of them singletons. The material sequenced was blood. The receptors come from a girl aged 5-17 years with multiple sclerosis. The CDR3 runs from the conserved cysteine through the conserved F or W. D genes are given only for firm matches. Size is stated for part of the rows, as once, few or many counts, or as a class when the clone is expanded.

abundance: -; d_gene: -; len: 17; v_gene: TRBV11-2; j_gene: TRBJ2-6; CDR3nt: TGTGCCAGCAATACGGAGGTGGCTTTCTCTGGGGCCAACGTCCTGACTTTC; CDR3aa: CASNTEVAFSGANVLTF
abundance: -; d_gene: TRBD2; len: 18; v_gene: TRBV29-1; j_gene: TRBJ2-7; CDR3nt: TGCAGCGTTGAGTACCCGCTAGCGGGAGTTCCAAACTCCTACGAGCAGTACTTC; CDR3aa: CSVEYPLAGVPNSYEQYF
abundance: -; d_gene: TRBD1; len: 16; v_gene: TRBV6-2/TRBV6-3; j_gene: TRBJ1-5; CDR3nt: TGTGCCAGCAGTTACGGGCCCAGGGGGGTCAATCAGCCCCAGCATTTT; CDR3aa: CASSYGPRGVNQPQHF
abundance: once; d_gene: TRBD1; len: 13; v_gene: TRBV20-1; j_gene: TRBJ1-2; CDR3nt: TGCAGTGCCTATGACAGGGCGGTCTATGGCTACACCTTC; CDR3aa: CSAYDRAVYGYTF
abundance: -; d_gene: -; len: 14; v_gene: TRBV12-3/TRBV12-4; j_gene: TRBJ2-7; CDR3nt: TGTGCCAGCAGCAAGGACACCGCTCTTCCCGGGCAGTACTTC; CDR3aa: CASSKDTALPGQYF
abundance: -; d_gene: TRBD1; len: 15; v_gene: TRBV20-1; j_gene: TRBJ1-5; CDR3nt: TGCAGTGCAATCCGACAGGGGTCGAGCAATCAGCCCCAGCATTTT; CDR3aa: CSAIRQGSSNQPQHF
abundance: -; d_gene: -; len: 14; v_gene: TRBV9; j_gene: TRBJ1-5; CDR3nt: TGTGCCAGCAGCGTTCAGCCCGAAGGTCAGCCCCAGCATTTT; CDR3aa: CASSVQPEGQPQHF
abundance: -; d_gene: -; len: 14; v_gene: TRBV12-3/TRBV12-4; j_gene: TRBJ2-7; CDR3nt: TGTGTCAGCAGGTTCGGGACCTCATCGGGCGAGCAGTACTTC; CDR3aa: CVSRFGTSSGEQYF
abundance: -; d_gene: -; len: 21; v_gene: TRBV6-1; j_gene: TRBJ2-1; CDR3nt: TGTGCCAGCAGTGCAAAGAATGGAGACCTGGAGGGGGCGTACCCTTACAATGAGCAGTTCTTC; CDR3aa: CASSAKNGDLEGAYPYNEQFF
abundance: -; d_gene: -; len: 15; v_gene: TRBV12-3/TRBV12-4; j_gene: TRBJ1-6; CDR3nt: TGTGCCAGCAGTTTGTTGGGCAGGGCGCATTCACCCCTCCACTTT; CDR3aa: CASSLLGRAHSPLHF
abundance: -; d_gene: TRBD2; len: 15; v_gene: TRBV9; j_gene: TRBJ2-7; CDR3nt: TGTGCCAGCAGCCCCAGACTAGCGGGATGTTACGAGCAGTACTTC; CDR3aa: CASSPRLAGCYEQYF
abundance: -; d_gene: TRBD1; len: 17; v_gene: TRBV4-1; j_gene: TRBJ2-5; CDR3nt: TGCGCCAGCAGCCAAGATCATACAGGGGAGTACCAAGAGACCCAGTACTTC; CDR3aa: CASSQDHTGEYQETQYF
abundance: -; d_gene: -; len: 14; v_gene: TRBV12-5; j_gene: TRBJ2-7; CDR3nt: TGTGCTAGTGGCCTCACCGGGACGCACAACGAGCAGTACTTC; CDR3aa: CASGLTGTHNEQYF
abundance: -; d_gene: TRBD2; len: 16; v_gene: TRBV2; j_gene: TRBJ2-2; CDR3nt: TGTGCCACCTCTCGGGAACTAGCGCTTATGACCGGGGAGCTGTTTTTT; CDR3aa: CATSRELALMTGELFF
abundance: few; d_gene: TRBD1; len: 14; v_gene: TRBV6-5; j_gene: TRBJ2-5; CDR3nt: TGTGCCAGCAGCCCGACAGGGATGGCAGAGACCCAGTACTTC; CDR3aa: CASSPTGMAETQYF
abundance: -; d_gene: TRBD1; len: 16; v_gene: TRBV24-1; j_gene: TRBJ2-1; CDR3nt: TGTGCCACCAGTGATGCAGGGACAGGGGGCGTCCATGAGCAGTTCTTC; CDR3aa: CATSDAGTGGVHEQFF
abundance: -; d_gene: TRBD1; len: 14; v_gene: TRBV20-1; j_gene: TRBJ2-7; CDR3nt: TGCAGTGCCAGCCCCGGGACAGGGACCTGGGAGCAGTACTTC; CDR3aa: CSASPGTGTWEQYF
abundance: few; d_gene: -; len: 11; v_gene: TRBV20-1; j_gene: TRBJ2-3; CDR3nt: TGCAATGCTAGTCGGGCAGATACGCAGTATTTT; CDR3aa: CNASRADTQYF
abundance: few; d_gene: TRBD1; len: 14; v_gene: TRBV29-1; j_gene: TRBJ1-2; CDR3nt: TGCAGCGTTGAACCGGGACAGTCCTTTGGCGGCTACACCTTC; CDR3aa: CSVEPGQSFGGYTF
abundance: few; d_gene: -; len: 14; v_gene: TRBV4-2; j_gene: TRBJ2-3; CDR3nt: TGTGCCAGCAGCCAAAGCTGGGGCACAGATACGCAGTATTTT; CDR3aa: CASSQSWGTDTQYF
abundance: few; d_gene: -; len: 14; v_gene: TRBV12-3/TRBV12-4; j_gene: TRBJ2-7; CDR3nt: TGTGCCAGCAGCTTAGGTGGCAGGGGCTACGAGCAGTACTTC; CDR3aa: CASSLGGRGYEQYF
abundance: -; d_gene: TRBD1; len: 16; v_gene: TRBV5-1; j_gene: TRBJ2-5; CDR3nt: TGCGCCAGCAGCGACAGACAGGGGCGGATCAGGGAGACCCAGTACTTC; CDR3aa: CASSDRQGRIRETQYF